The 31 T cell receptor beta chains given below trace back to one sample, sequenced in a study of T cell clones after liver transplantation. Sequencing used immunoSEQ multiplex PCR; TCRdb keeps in-frame clones, though not all of them. Altogether more than 45,000 clones are present, about 70% being singletons, with the ten largest covering approximately 2.8%. The sample was CD4+ T cells from blood, taken at the approximately 15-month timepoint. These receptors originate from a human patient who received a liver transplant. The T cells may partly be graft donor cells.

This clone was detected only once. This rearrangement joins TRBV10-2 to TRBJ2-5; 7 bases align to TRBD1. The CDR3 runs to 16 residues. Per germline, CDR1 WSHSY and CDR2 SAAADI. V shed 8 bases, J shed 2 bases, and the junction held 14 bases outside the gene matches. As DNA, the CDR3 is TGCGCCAGCCAGCCCAGACAGGGAGAAGGGCAAGAGACCCAGTACTTC. Translation: CASQPRQGEGQETQYF.

The gene calls are TRBV5-6 and TRBJ2-1; D is ambiguous. The germline CDR1 and CDR2 sequences are SGHDT and YYEEEE. The V and J ends lost 0 bases and 5 bases respectively, with 9 bases between them. CDR3 size: 14 residues. The CDR3 DNA reads TGTGCCAGCAGCTTGGTGTCTGGGAACAATGAGCAGTTCTTC. It translates to CASSLVSGNNEQFF. The complete variable domain, with remaining parts taken from reference TRBV5-6 and TRBJ2-1, reads DAGVTQSPTHLIKTRGQQVTLRCSPKSGHDTVSWYQQALGQGPQFIFQYYEEEERQRGNFPDRFSGHQFPNYSSELNVNALLLGDSALYLCASSLVSGNNEQFFGPGTRLTVL.

V gene TRBV28 combines with J gene TRBJ1-5, with D tentatively TRBD1 (5 bases). V was shortened by 5 bases and J by 2 bases, with 16 bases between the two germline ends. This CDR3 region has 16 residues. CDR1 is MDHEN and CDR2 is SYDVKM in the germline V gene. The CDR3 region has the DNA TGTGCCAGCAGTACTGGTCAGGGATTAGGCAATCAGCCCCAGCATTTT. Translated, it gives CASSTGQGLGNQPQHF.

The rearrangement uses TRBV14 and TRBJ2-1; no clear D gene. From germline, CDR1 is SGHDN and CDR2 FVKESK. Trimming left V 5 bases short and J 9 bases short, with 11 bases between. CDR3 size: 12 residues. This CDR3 reads CASSWPVGEQFF. DNA for the CDR3: TGTGCCAGCAGCTGGCCGGTTGGTGAGCAGTTCTTC.

This clone was found a few times. Other DNA sequences from this sample encode an identical CDR3 as well. The rearrangement uses TRBV6-1 and TRBJ1-6, with D possibly TRBD1 on 5 matching bases. The V gene lost 5 bases and the J gene lost 10 bases, with 15 bases spanning the gap. This CDR3 region has 14 residues. Germline CDR1 reads MNHNS; CDR2 reads SASEGT. CDR3 sequence: CASSPGLAGSPLHF. The CDR3 DNA follows: TGTGCCAGCAGTCCGGGACTCGCCGGGTCACCCCTCCACTTT.

This clone is deemed medium-sized. V gene TRBV5-1 combines with J gene TRBJ2-5; 8 positions match TRBD2. CDR3 size: 16 residues. The germline gives CDR1 SGHRS, CDR2 YFSETQ. After removal of 0 bases from V and 3 bases from J, the junction contained 7 bases not matched to a gene. CDR3 amino acids: CASSLEGSGGEETQYF. The DNA of the CDR3 is TGCGCCAGCAGCTTGGAAGGGTCGGGAGGGGAAGAGACCCAGTACTTC.

The V call is TRBV2, the J call TRBJ2-5; 13 nucleotides align to TRBD2. Germline assignment: CDR1 SNHLY and CDR2 FYNNEI. The CDR3 is 15 residues long. Trimming at V came to 8 bases and at J to 3 bases, leaving 6 bases not matched to a gene. CDR3 sequence reads: CASGMGLAGKETQYF. CDR3 coding DNA: TGTGCCAGCGGCATGGGACTAGCGGGGAAAGAGACCCAGTACTTC.

In its sample, this clone was seen once. As DNA, the CDR3 is TGTGCCAGCAGCACGGGGGGCCTCGGTCAGCCCCAGCATTTT. It specifies CASSTGGLGQPQHF. This chain links TRBV6-6 with TRBJ1-5, with D possibly being TRBD1 (6 bases). The germline V gene has CDR1 MNHNY and CDR2 SVGAGI (reference sequence). The V end was cut by 6 bases, the J end by 6 bases, with 15 bases between. This CDR3 spans 14 amino acids.

The J gene is TRBJ2-3, the V gene TRBV28; D ambiguous. Germline V gene lookup returns CDR1 MDHEN and CDR2 SYDVKM. CDR3 length equals 16 residues. Trimming shortened V by 2 bases and J by 4 bases, and 16 bases separated the two germline ends. The CDR3 loop is CASSLTGRVLSDTQYF. The CDR3 DNA reads as TGTGCCAGCAGTTTAACCGGACGGGTGCTATCAGATACGCAGTATTTT.

Only a few counts were recorded for this clone. V usage is TRBV7-2 and J usage is TRBJ1-1; D is perhaps TRBD1 (5 bases). Germline-derived CDR1 and CDR2 are SGHTA and FQGNSA. V was shortened by 5 bases and J by 4 bases, with 14 bases between the two germline ends. The CDR3 contains 14 residues. The CDR3 loop reads CASSQSSQGTEAFF. CDR3 in DNA: TGTGCCAGCAGCCAGTCCTCCCAGGGCACTGAAGCTTTCTTT.

The chain uses TRBV6-5 and TRBJ2-3, with 7 positions matching TRBD1. Per the germline V gene, CDR1 is MNHEY and CDR2 is SVGAGI. V shed 4 bases, J shed 5 bases, and the junction held 6 bases outside the gene matches. The CDR3 is 14 residues long. For the CDR3, the DNA is TGTGCCAGCAGTTCCCGAGGGGGCGAAGATACGCAGTATTTT. Protein: CASSSRGGEDTQYF.

The chain couples TRBV2 to TRBJ2-1; D is possibly TRBD1 or TRBD2 (5 bases each). The CDR3 consists of 14 residues. Deletions cut 8 bases from V and 2 bases from J, with 13 bases between. The germline V gene encodes CDR1 SNHLY and CDR2 FYNNEI. The CDR3 protein is CASGWDGAYNEQFF. The CDR3 nucleotides are TGTGCCAGCGGGTGGGACGGCGCCTACAATGAGCAGTTCTTC.

This chain connects TRBV6-1 to TRBJ1-5; no clear D gene. CDR1 is MNHNS and CDR2 is SASEGT in the germline V gene. This CDR3 is 13 amino acids long. V lost 6 bases, J lost 7 bases, and 13 bases lay in between. The CDR3 nucleotides are TGTGCCAGCAGGGCAAACACGGGCCAGCCCCAGCATTTT. Residues: CASRANTGQPQHF.

The chain recombines TRBV28 with TRBJ2-2, with TRBD1 as a possible D gene (6 bases). Germline CDR1 and CDR2: MDHEN and SYDVKM. The V end was cut by 7 bases, the J end by 5 bases, with 17 bases between. The CDR3 runs 15 residues. CDR3 sequence (DNA): TGTGCCAGCAAAGAAAGTCAGGGGAAAACCGGGGAGCTGTTTTTT. Protein: CASKESQGKTGELFF.

The V gene is TRBV7-6, the J gene TRBJ1-4; possibly TRBD1 for D (6 bases). This CDR3 has 16 residues. Germline loops: CDR1 SGHVS, CDR2 FNYEAQ. Trimming pared 0 bases from V and 7 bases from J, leaving 15 bases between. The CDR3: CASSLAGGQFGEKLFF. Written as DNA, the CDR3 is TGTGCCAGCAGCTTAGCGGGCGGACAGTTCGGTGAAAAACTGTTTTTT.

This clone has more than one count but fewer than ten. The rearrangement joins TRBV9 to TRBJ2-1; no definite D call. Trimming pared 0 bases from V and 0 bases from J, leaving 13 bases between. This CDR3 has 17 amino acids. Germline CDR1 reads SGDLS; CDR2 reads YYNGEE. This CDR3 reads CASSVEQFFISYNEQFF. CDR3 DNA sequence: TGTGCCAGCAGCGTAGAACAGTTTTTTATCTCCTACAATGAGCAGTTCTTC.

The V call is TRBV2, the J call TRBJ1-6; D possibly corresponds to TRBD1 (5 bases). CDR3 size: 14 residues. V was cut by 1 base and J by 7 bases, with 8 bases left in between. Germline CDR1 is SNHLY and CDR2 is FYNNEI. CDR3 sequence reads: CASSEDGGNSPLHF. CDR3 bases: TGTGCCAGCAGTGAAGACGGGGGGAATTCACCCCTCCACTTT.

Only a few counts were recorded for this clone. Other DNA sequences from this sample encode an identical CDR3 as well. This chain connects TRBV6-5 to TRBJ1-3; no firm D call. The germline gives CDR1 MNHEY, CDR2 SVGAGI. V was shortened by 0 bases and J by 0 bases, with 9 bases between the two germline ends. CDR3 length: 16 residues. The CDR3 loop is CASSYSRPSSGNTIYF. CDR3 DNA: TGTGCCAGCAGTTACTCTCGACCGAGCTCTGGAAACACCATATATTTT.

This clone occurred a few times. This chain links TRBV10-3 with TRBJ1-4; no reliable D call. The CDR3 has 11 amino acids. CDR1 and CDR2 from the germline V gene are ENHRY and SYGVKD. V was trimmed by 3 bases and J by 13 bases, leaving 9 bases between them. CDR3: CAISEGSGLFF. The CDR3 nucleotides are TGTGCCATCAGTGAAGGGAGTGGACTGTTTTTT.

The CDR3 region is CASSPGSNSPLHF. The DNA of the CDR3 is TGTGCCAGCTCACCGGGAAGTAATTCACCCCTCCACTTT. The chain uses TRBV18 and TRBJ1-6, with no clear D. This CDR3 spans 13 amino acids. The germline V gene has CDR1 KGHSH and CDR2 LQKENI. Trimming removed 3 bases from V and 6 bases from J, with 6 bases in between.

This clone has only a few counts. The chain joins TRBV4-2 to TRBJ2-2; maybe TRBD1 (5 bases). V lost 1 base to trimming and J lost 5 bases, with 8 bases between them. Germline V gene lookup returns CDR1 LGHNA and CDR2 YNFKEQ. The CDR3 loop spans 14 amino acids. The CDR3 DNA is TGTGCCAGCAGCCAAGTAGCAGGGACCGGGGAGCTGTTTTTT. It specifies CASSQVAGTGELFF.

V and J are TRBV29-1 and TRBJ2-1; maybe TRBD2 (6 bases). This CDR3 is built from 17 residues. Germline values: CDR1 SQVTM, CDR2 ANQGSEA. The ends were cut back, 2 bases at V and 0 bases at J, with 17 bases in the middle. CDR3 loop: CSVELGGRHSSYNEQFF. CDR3 nucleotides: TGCAGCGTTGAACTGGGGGGTCGCCATAGCTCCTACAATGAGCAGTTCTTC.

The chain recombines TRBV27 with TRBJ1-1; 8 bases are shared with TRBD1. V was clipped by 8 bases and J by 4 bases; unmatched bases: 3. The germline V gene has CDR1 MNHEY and CDR2 SMNVEV (reference sequence). This CDR3 spans 12 amino acids. This chain's CDR3 is CASFRGPTEAFF. CDR3 bases: TGTGCCAGCTTCAGGGGGCCCACTGAAGCTTTCTTT.

This clone was counted only a few times. CDR3 region: CASSARDRENTGELFF. In DNA form, the CDR3 reads TGTGCCAGCAGCGCCCGGGACAGGGAGAACACCGGGGAGCTGTTTTTT. The rearrangement uses TRBV7-9 and TRBJ2-2; 9 bases line up with TRBD1. The CDR3 sequence is 16 residues long. Germline V gene data show CDR1 as SEHNR and CDR2 as FQNEAQ (reference sequence). Trimming took 5 bases from V and 1 from J; bases not matched to a gene: 5.

The rearrangement links TRBV6-1 to TRBJ1-4; no clear D gene. Trimming took 6 bases from V and 7 from J, leaving 12 bases between them. This CDR3 is built from 13 residues. Germline V gene data show CDR1 as MNHNS and CDR2 as SASEGT. In DNA form, the CDR3 reads TGTGCCAGCAGCGGATATACCTCTGAAAAACTGTTTTTT. As protein: CASSGYTSEKLFF.

This clone was detected only a few times. The chain joins TRBV5-1 to TRBJ1-3; a weak D match, TRBD1 (6 bases). The CDR3 has 15 residues. Germline assignment: CDR1 SGHRS and CDR2 YFSETQ. Trimming left V 0 bases short and J 6 bases short, with 13 bases between. This CDR3 reads CASSLELAGANTIYF. The CDR3 bases are TGCGCCAGCAGCTTGGAACTCGCAGGGGCAAACACCATATATTTT.

V usage is TRBV10-3 and J usage is TRBJ1-5; 9 bases map to TRBD1. Per germline, CDR1 ENHRY and CDR2 SYGVKD. The CDR3 extends over 14 amino acids. J was trimmed by 5 bases and V by 5 bases; bases with no gene match: 4. Written as DNA, the CDR3 is TGTGCCATCAGTCGGACAGGGGATGATCAGCCCCAGCATTTT. The encoded protein is CAISRTGDDQPQHF.

The gene calls are TRBV4-3 and TRBJ2-1; D is unclear. Trimming left V 0 bases short and J 3 bases short, with 3 bases between. The germline V gene has CDR1 LGHNA and CDR2 YSLEER. The CDR3 sequence is 13 residues long. The CDR3 coding sequence is TGCGCCAGCAGCCAAGATTTCTACAATGAGCAGTTCTTC. It yields the protein CASSQDFYNEQFF.

The chain links TRBV4-3 to TRBJ2-3, with TRBD2 as a possible D gene (5 bases). This CDR3 has 13 amino acids. The V gene's germline CDR1 is LGHNA and CDR2 YSLEER. Trimming took off 4 bases at V and 5 bases at J, with 10 bases between the two ends. The CDR3 DNA follows: TGCGCCAGCAGCCGCGGACGGGGAGATACGCAGTATTTT. Residues: CASSRGRGDTQYF.

This clone was seen many times. The chain is built from TRBV2 and TRBJ2-1; TRBD1 agrees at 7 bases. CDR3 length: 14 amino acids. Losses at the gene ends were 8 bases for V and 6 bases for J; bases not matched to a gene: 10. Germline V CDR1 and CDR2: SNHLY, FYNNEI. CDR3 loop: CASGGWTGPNEQFF. CDR3 in DNA: TGTGCCAGCGGTGGTTGGACAGGCCCCAATGAGCAGTTCTTC. Combining the CDR3 with reference TRBV2 and TRBJ2-1 gives the whole variable domain EPEVTQTPSHQVTQMGQEVILRCVPISNHLYFYWYRQILGQKVEFLVSFYNNEISEKSEIFDDQFSVERPDGSNFTLKIRSTKLEDSAMYFCASGGWTGPNEQFFGPGTRLTVL.

The chain employs TRBV11-3 and TRBJ2-1, with D possibly matching TRBD2 (6 bases). The germline CDR1 and CDR2 sequences are SGHNT and YENEEA. V lost 3 bases and J lost 0, with 9 bases in between. This CDR3 has 15 amino acids. The CDR3 nucleotides are TGTGCCAGCAGCTTTGGAGGGTTCTCCTACAATGAGCAGTTCTTC. Amino acid sequence: CASSFGGFSYNEQFF.